The 6 T cell receptor beta chains below were found in one sample sequenced in a study of Tregs in tolerant kidney transplant recipients. The data were produced by immunoSEQ multiplex PCR, yet TCRdb's version contains in-frame clones alone and is incomplete. Among about 21,000 clones, 65% to 85% were seen once, and the ten largest hold roughly 24%. Recipients received nonmyeloablative bone marrow transplants from related graft donors, with transient mixed chimerism. Sequenced material: CD8+ T cells from blood (PBMCs), taken 6 months after the transplant. These TCRs come from a human patient who received a combined kidney and bone marrow transplant. Some of these T cells may belong to the graft donor.

The V call is TRBV7-3, the J call TRBJ2-1, with TRBD2 matching over 7 bases. From germline, CDR1 is SGHTA and CDR2 FQGTGA. With 5 bases clipped from V and 1 base from J, the junction kept 5 bases outside the gene matches. This CDR3 region has 15 residues. In DNA form, the CDR3 reads TGTGCCAGCAGCCCTCCGGGGGGATCCTACAATGAGCAGTTCTTC. Its translation is CASSPPGGSYNEQFF.

The chain employs TRBV4-1 and TRBJ2-7; D unresolved. The CDR3 consists of 12 residues. V shed 0 bases and J shed 3 bases, with 3 bases lying between them. The germline V gene has CDR1 MGHRA and CDR2 YSYEKL. CDR3: CASSQDNYEQYF. The DNA for the CDR3 is TGCGCCAGCAGCCAAGATAACTACGAGCAGTACTTC.

The chain is built from TRBV7-8 and TRBJ1-1; the match to TRBD1 covers 9 bases. CDR1 and CDR2 (germline): SGHVS, FQNEAQ. After removal of 5 bases from V and 4 bases from J, the junction contained 8 bases not matched to a gene. The CDR3 spans 15 residues. The chain's CDR3 is CASSTTGGAGTEAFF. CDR3 DNA sequence: TGTGCCAGCAGCACCACAGGGGGCGCAGGCACTGAAGCTTTCTTT.

This chain links TRBV9 with TRBJ1-6; no clear D gene. The CDR3 covers 14 residues. V dropped 0 bases and J dropped 7 bases, with 8 bases sitting between them. The germline V gene has CDR1 SGDLS and CDR2 YYNGEE. The CDR3 sequence is CASSVENWNSPLHF. CDR3 bases: TGTGCCAGCAGCGTAGAAAACTGGAATTCACCCCTCCACTTT.

The CDR3 protein is CSVRTGSYEQYF. For the CDR3, the DNA is TGCAGCGTCCGGACAGGCTCCTACGAGCAGTACTTC. The chain couples TRBV29-1 to TRBJ2-7; 7 bases agree with TRBD1. The J segment lost 0 bases and the V segment lost 6 bases, leaving 2 bases of the junction unmatched. This CDR3 has 12 amino acids. Germline CDR1 SQVTM, CDR2 ANQGSEA.

In its sample, this clone was seen a few times. This rearrangement joins TRBV11-2 to TRBJ1-2; D perhaps matches TRBD1 (6 bases). Germline V CDR1 and CDR2: SGHAT, FQNNGV. V was pared by 1 base and J by 4 bases, with 13 bases between. CDR3 size: 15 residues. CDR3 sequence reads: CASSLGPGVFYGYTF. The CDR3 DNA sequence: TGTGCCAGCAGCTTAGGTCCAGGGGTGTTCTATGGCTACACCTTC.